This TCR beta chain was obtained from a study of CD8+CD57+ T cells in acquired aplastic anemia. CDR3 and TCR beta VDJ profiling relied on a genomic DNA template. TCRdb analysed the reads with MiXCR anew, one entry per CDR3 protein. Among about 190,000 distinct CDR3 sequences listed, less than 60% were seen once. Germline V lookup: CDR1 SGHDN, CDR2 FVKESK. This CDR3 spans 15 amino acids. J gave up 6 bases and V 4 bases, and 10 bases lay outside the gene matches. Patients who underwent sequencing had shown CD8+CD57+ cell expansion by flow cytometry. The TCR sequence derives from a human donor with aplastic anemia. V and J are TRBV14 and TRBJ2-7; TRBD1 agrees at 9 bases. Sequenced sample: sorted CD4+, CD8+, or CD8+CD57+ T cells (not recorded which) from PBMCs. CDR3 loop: CASSPGGQGWSEQYF. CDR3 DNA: TGTGCCAGCAGCCCGGGGGGACAGGGATGGAGCGAGCAGTACTTC.